This is a list of T cell receptor beta chains from one sample in a study of T cells in Graves' hyperthyroidism and ophthalmopathy. From the multiplex PCR reads, TCRdb called clonotypes with MiXCR, one entry per CDR3 protein. The sample lists around 700,000 distinct CDR3 sequences; about 17% were seen once. The sequenced sample consisted of blood. The receptors stem from a woman between 50 and 59 years old with Graves' hyperthyroidism that later progressed to Graves' ophthalmopathy. Both conserved end residues are part of each CDR3. A D gene is named only where the DNA matches it firmly. Expanded clones are given a class, and other clones once, few, many or no size at all.

TRBV5-1	many	TRBJ1-5	-	CASSLVGDAQPQHF	TGCGCCAGCAGCTTGGTTGGAGACGCGCAGCCCCAGCATTTT
TRBV7-9	many	TRBJ1-1	-	CASSLEGGLRGTEAFF	TGTGCCAGCAGCTTAGAGGGAGGATTAAGGGGCACTGAAGCTTTCTTT
TRBV5-1	many	TRBJ2-7	-	CASSLLGIYEQYF	TGCGCCAGCAGCTTGTTAGGGATCTACGAGCAGTACTTC
TRBV19	many	TRBJ1-1	-	CASSIPVGNTEAFF	TGTGCCAGTAGTATCCCAGTGGGGAACACTGAAGCTTTCTTT
TRBV7-2	-	TRBJ1-6	-	CGLSSYNSPLHF	TGTGGACTAAGCTCCTATAATTCACCCCTCCACTTT
TRBV6-2/TRBV6-3	-	TRBJ1-3	-	CASLQNSGNTIYF	TGTGCCAGCCTACAAAACTCTGGAAACACCATATATTTT
TRBV11-2	few	TRBJ1-6	-	CASSLDIRNNSPLHF	TGTGCCAGCAGCTTAGATATCAGGAATAATTCACCCCTCCACTTT
TRBV9	many	TRBJ2-5	TRBD1	CASSKGQGARGTQYF	TGTGCCAGCAGCAAGGGACAGGGGGCCCGTGGGACCCAGTACTTC
TRBV6-1	many	TRBJ1-2	-	CASSEVSGWDYGYTF	TGTGCCAGCAGTGAAGTGTCCGGGTGGGACTATGGCTACACCTTC
TRBV7-3	few	TRBJ2-1	TRBD2	CASSPVSGGALEQFF	TGTGCCAGCAGCCCCGTGAGCGGGGGGGCCCTTGAGCAGTTCTTC
TRBV6-1	few	TRBJ1-2	-	CASGWTQPALGYTF	TGTGCCAGCGGCTGGACACAGCCTGCCCTTGGCTACACCTTC
TRBV7-3	-	TRBJ2-3	TRBD1	CASSKTTGLADTQYF	TGTGCCAGCAGCAAAACGACAGGGTTGGCAGATACGCAGTATTTT
TRBV11-2	many	TRBJ2-2	-	CASSPQTGTNTGELFF	TGTGCCAGCAGCCCACAAACCGGGACTAACACCGGGGAGCTGTTTTTT
TRBV4-1	few	TRBJ1-6	-	CASSPPDPVGSPLHF	TGCGCCAGCAGCCCTCCGGACCCTGTGGGTTCACCCCTCCACTTT
TRBV12-3/TRBV12-4	-	TRBJ1-5	TRBD1	CASSDGQGGHQPQHF	TGTGCCAGCAGTGACGGACAGGGCGGTCATCAGCCCCAGCATTTT
TRBV11-2	many	TRBJ1-1	-	CASSLDPRSSGLSTEAFF	TGTGCCAGCAGCTTAGACCCCCGCAGTTCGGGTTTGTCCACTGAAGCTTTCTTT
TRBV12-3/TRBV12-4	-	TRBJ1-4	TRBD1	CASRQTGSEKLFF	TGTGCCAGCAGACAGACAGGGTCCGAAAAACTGTTTTTT
TRBV3-1	few	TRBJ2-3	TRBD1	CASSQDNRGLGTDTQYF	TGTGCCAGCAGCCAAGATAACAGGGGGCTGGGCACAGATACGCAGTATTTT
TRBV2	many	TRBJ2-1	TRBD2	CASSDVAGGPFYNEQFF	TGTGCCAGCAGTGACGTAGCGGGGGGGCCATTCTACAATGAGCAGTTCTTC
TRBV9	once	TRBJ2-3	-	CASSVDPEADTQYF	TGTGCCAGCAGCGTAGACCCCGAGGCAGATACGCAGTATTTT
TRBV18	many	TRBJ2-7	-	CASSPPEGSGSYEQYF	TGTGCCAGCTCACCACCGGAGGGTAGCGGCTCCTACGAGCAGTACTTC
TRBV7-6	-	TRBJ2-2	-	CASSLERGRYTGELFF	TGTGCCAGCAGCTTAGAACGGGGGAGGTACACCGGGGAGCTGTTTTTT
TRBV20-1	many	TRBJ2-1	TRBD2	CSAATSGYNEQFF	TGCAGTGCTGCGACTAGCGGGTACAATGAGCAGTTCTTC
TRBV20-1	-	TRBJ2-1	-	CSAPTVGGPLKGSYNEQFF	TGCAGTGCTCCAACCGTGGGGGGGCCGCTAAAGGGGTCCTACAATGAGCAGTTCTTC
TRBV11-2	many	TRBJ1-2	-	CASSLASTGTSYGYTF	TGTGCCAGCAGCTTAGCATCTACAGGGACAAGCTATGGCTACACCTTC
TRBV20-1	many	TRBJ2-7	TRBD1	CSAMGTVSSYEQYF	TGCAGTGCTATGGGGACAGTGAGCTCCTACGAGCAGTACTTC
TRBV9	-	TRBJ2-2	-	CASSVSWQPNTGELFF	TGTGCCAGCAGCGTTAGTTGGCAGCCGAACACCGGGGAGCTGTTTTTT
TRBV20-1	few	TRBJ1-4	-	CRVGADPVRTNEKLFF	TGCAGAGTGGGCGCGGACCCCGTCAGGACTAATGAAAAACTGTTTTTT
TRBV7-8	many	TRBJ1-1	-	CASSPGTGLGGTEAFF	TGTGCCAGCAGCCCCGGGACGGGGCTTGGGGGCACTGAAGCTTTCTTT
TRBV18	-	TRBJ1-5	-	CASSPEQDQPQHF	TGTGCCAGCTCACCCGAACAGGATCAGCCCCAGCATTTT
TRBV12-3/TRBV12-4	many	TRBJ2-1	TRBD1	CASIGTGVTYNEQFF	TGTGCCAGCATCGGGACAGGGGTCACCTACAATGAGCAGTTCTTC
TRBV30	many	TRBJ1-5	-	CAWSVTASNQPQHF	TGTGCCTGGAGTGTAACCGCTAGCAATCAGCCCCAGCATTTT
TRBV20-1	many	TRBJ2-1	-	CSARDAAGRSYNEQFF	TGCAGTGCTAGAGATGCGGCAGGACGATCCTACAATGAGCAGTTCTTC
TRBV3-1	-	TRBJ2-1	-	CASSQEFQDNEQFF	TGTGCCAGCAGCCAAGAGTTTCAAGACAATGAGCAGTTCTTC
TRBV4-1	few	TRBJ1-1	TRBD1	CASSQARGQDTEAFF	TGCGCCAGCAGCCAAGCAAGGGGGCAGGATACTGAAGCTTTCTTT
TRBV27	-	TRBJ1-4	TRBD1	CASSLSWDRANEKLFF	TGTGCCAGCAGTTTATCCTGGGACAGGGCGAATGAAAAACTGTTTTTT
TRBV7-9	-	TRBJ1-1	-	CASILQGMNTEAFF	TGTGCCAGCATCCTCCAAGGCATGAACACTGAAGCTTTCTTT
TRBV2	-	TRBJ1-5	-	CASSPEMGRISNQPQHF	TGTGCCAGCAGTCCCGAGATGGGACGGATTAGCAATCAGCCCCAGCATTTT
TRBV27	-	TRBJ1-6	TRBD1	CASSLPGGGADRDSPLHF	TGTGCCAGCAGTTTACCAGGAGGGGGCGCGGACAGGGATTCACCCCTCCACTTT
TRBV11-1	many	TRBJ2-7	-	CASSLNGAYEQYF	TGTGCCAGCAGCTTGAACGGAGCCTACGAGCAGTACTTC
TRBV3-1	many	TRBJ2-7	-	CASSQDHGYEQYF	TGTGCCAGCAGCCAAGATCACGGCTACGAGCAGTACTTC
TRBV9	-	TRBJ1-4	-	CASSERLGTEKLFF	TGTGCCAGCAGCGAAAGGTTAGGGACTGAAAAACTGTTTTTT
TRBV3-1	many	TRBJ2-2	-	CASSPKWSTGELFF	TGTGCCAGCAGCCCGAAGTGGAGCACCGGGGAGCTGTTTTTT
TRBV20-1	few	TRBJ1-1	-	CSVAVGGYGAEAFF	TGCAGCGTGGCAGTGGGGGGATATGGCGCTGAAGCTTTCTTT
TRBV10-3	-	TRBJ1-4	TRBD1	CAISEGQENEKLFF	TGTGCCATCAGTGAAGGACAGGAGAATGAAAAACTGTTTTTT
TRBV5-1	-	TRBJ2-7	TRBD1	CASSFPGGNEQYF	TGCGCCAGCAGCTTTCCAGGGGGAAACGAGCAGTACTTC
TRBV2	many	TRBJ2-3	-	CASSEAVMDPQYF	TGTGCCAGCAGTGAAGCGGTAATGGATCCGCAGTATTTT
TRBV13	few	TRBJ1-2	-	CASSPAGTLSSNYGYTF	TGTGCCAGCAGCCCCGCCGGGACCCTCTCCTCTAACTATGGCTACACCTTC
TRBV4-1	-	TRBJ1-5	-	CASSQDSGWADLSNQPQHF	TGCGCCAGCAGCCAAGATAGTGGTTGGGCAGACCTTAGCAATCAGCCCCAGCATTTT
TRBV20-1	few	TRBJ1-3	-	CSAESGNTIYF	TGCAGTGCGGAGTCTGGAAACACCATATATTTT
TRBV20-1	many	TRBJ2-3	TRBD2	CSASKRGTSTDTQYF	TGCAGTGCTAGTAAGCGGGGGACCAGCACAGATACGCAGTATTTT
TRBV7-6	-	TRBJ2-7	TRBD2	CASSLVTGGYNEQYF	TGTGCCAGCAGCTTAGTGACGGGGGGTTACAACGAGCAGTACTTC
TRBV12-3/TRBV12-4	many	TRBJ2-1	TRBD2	CASSTPGGSYNEQFF	TGTGCCAGCAGCACACCGGGGGGATCCTACAATGAGCAGTTCTTC
TRBV10-3	few	TRBJ2-7	-	CASQEERGSYEQYF	TGTGCCAGCCAGGAGGAACGAGGCTCCTACGAGCAGTACTTC
TRBV6-1	many	TRBJ1-5	-	CASSETTGRLQPQHF	TGTGCCAGCAGTGAAACTACAGGGAGATTGCAGCCCCAGCATTTT
TRBV5-1	many	TRBJ1-1	-	CASSWTSGDTEAFF	TGCGCCAGCAGCTGGACCTCGGGGGATACTGAAGCTTTCTTT
TRBV15	few	TRBJ2-4	TRBD1	CATSFHRGWAKNIQYF	TGTGCCACCAGTTTCCACAGGGGATGGGCCAAAAACATTCAGTACTTC